This is a list of T cell receptor beta chains from one sample in a study of OX40 agonist ivuxolimab in advanced cancers. Assay used: immunoSEQ multiplex PCR; TCRdb lists only in-frame clones, some missing. This table has tens of thousands of clones, 89% appearing once. This specimen was CD4+ or CD8+ T cells sorted from blood, taken in a trial of the OX40 agonist ivuxolimab. The receptors here all came from an adult with an advanced solid tumor such as melanoma, head and neck, liver or kidney cancer. Each CDR3 is given with its conserved first and last residue. Each record gives: J gene, CDR3 length, clone size, D gene, V gene, CDR3 DNA, CDR3 protein. The D gene is left open where the match is weak. The size of a clone is reported for some rows only, either as once, few or many, or as a class for expanded clones.

TRBJ2-3,13,.,.,TRBV19,TGTGCCACGGGGAGCGGGTCAAGCAGTGCGCAGTATTTT,CATGSGSSSAQYF
TRBJ2-5,18,.,TRBD2,TRBV11-2,TGTGCCAGCAGCCCCGGGCGGGGGGGGCCCCCCCAACGGGAGACCCAGTACTTC,CASSPGRGGPPQRETQYF
TRBJ2-7,15,.,.,TRBV4-2,TGTGCCAGCTCTCGAACGGGCGGCATTGATTTCGAGCAGTACTTC,CASSRTGGIDFEQYF
TRBJ2-1,12,.,TRBD2,TRBV30,TGTGCCTGGAGCCGACTAGCATATGAGCAGTTCTTC,CAWSRLAYEQFF
TRBJ2-1,15,once,TRBD2,TRBV25-1,TGTGCCAGCAGTAAACTAGCGGGGGGGCCCAATGAGCAGTTCTTC,CASSKLAGGPNEQFF
TRBJ2-1,13,.,.,TRBV15,TGTGCCACCAGCACCTGGGGACCCAATGAGCAGTTCTTC,CATSTWGPNEQFF
TRBJ1-2,14,.,TRBD1,TRBV27,TGTGCCAGCAGTTCGAGACAGGGCGGCTATGGCTACACCTTC,CASSSRQGGYGYTF
TRBJ2-1,15,.,.,TRBV18,TGTGCCAGCTCACCACGGGCTAGAGGTGCCACTGAGCAGTTCTTC,CASSPRARGATEQFF
TRBJ1-1,13,.,.,TRBV5-3,TGTGCCAGAAGCTTGCCGGGGAACACTGAAGCTTTCTTT,CARSLPGNTEAFF
TRBJ1-2,13,.,.,TRBV29-1,TGCAGCGTTCTCCCTCAGGGTTCCCGGGGCTACACCTTC,CSVLPQGSRGYTF
TRBJ2-7,15,.,TRBD1,TRBV5-6,TGTGCCAGCAGCTGGCCGGGACAGGGGGCGCGCGAGCAGTACTTC,CASSWPGQGAREQYF